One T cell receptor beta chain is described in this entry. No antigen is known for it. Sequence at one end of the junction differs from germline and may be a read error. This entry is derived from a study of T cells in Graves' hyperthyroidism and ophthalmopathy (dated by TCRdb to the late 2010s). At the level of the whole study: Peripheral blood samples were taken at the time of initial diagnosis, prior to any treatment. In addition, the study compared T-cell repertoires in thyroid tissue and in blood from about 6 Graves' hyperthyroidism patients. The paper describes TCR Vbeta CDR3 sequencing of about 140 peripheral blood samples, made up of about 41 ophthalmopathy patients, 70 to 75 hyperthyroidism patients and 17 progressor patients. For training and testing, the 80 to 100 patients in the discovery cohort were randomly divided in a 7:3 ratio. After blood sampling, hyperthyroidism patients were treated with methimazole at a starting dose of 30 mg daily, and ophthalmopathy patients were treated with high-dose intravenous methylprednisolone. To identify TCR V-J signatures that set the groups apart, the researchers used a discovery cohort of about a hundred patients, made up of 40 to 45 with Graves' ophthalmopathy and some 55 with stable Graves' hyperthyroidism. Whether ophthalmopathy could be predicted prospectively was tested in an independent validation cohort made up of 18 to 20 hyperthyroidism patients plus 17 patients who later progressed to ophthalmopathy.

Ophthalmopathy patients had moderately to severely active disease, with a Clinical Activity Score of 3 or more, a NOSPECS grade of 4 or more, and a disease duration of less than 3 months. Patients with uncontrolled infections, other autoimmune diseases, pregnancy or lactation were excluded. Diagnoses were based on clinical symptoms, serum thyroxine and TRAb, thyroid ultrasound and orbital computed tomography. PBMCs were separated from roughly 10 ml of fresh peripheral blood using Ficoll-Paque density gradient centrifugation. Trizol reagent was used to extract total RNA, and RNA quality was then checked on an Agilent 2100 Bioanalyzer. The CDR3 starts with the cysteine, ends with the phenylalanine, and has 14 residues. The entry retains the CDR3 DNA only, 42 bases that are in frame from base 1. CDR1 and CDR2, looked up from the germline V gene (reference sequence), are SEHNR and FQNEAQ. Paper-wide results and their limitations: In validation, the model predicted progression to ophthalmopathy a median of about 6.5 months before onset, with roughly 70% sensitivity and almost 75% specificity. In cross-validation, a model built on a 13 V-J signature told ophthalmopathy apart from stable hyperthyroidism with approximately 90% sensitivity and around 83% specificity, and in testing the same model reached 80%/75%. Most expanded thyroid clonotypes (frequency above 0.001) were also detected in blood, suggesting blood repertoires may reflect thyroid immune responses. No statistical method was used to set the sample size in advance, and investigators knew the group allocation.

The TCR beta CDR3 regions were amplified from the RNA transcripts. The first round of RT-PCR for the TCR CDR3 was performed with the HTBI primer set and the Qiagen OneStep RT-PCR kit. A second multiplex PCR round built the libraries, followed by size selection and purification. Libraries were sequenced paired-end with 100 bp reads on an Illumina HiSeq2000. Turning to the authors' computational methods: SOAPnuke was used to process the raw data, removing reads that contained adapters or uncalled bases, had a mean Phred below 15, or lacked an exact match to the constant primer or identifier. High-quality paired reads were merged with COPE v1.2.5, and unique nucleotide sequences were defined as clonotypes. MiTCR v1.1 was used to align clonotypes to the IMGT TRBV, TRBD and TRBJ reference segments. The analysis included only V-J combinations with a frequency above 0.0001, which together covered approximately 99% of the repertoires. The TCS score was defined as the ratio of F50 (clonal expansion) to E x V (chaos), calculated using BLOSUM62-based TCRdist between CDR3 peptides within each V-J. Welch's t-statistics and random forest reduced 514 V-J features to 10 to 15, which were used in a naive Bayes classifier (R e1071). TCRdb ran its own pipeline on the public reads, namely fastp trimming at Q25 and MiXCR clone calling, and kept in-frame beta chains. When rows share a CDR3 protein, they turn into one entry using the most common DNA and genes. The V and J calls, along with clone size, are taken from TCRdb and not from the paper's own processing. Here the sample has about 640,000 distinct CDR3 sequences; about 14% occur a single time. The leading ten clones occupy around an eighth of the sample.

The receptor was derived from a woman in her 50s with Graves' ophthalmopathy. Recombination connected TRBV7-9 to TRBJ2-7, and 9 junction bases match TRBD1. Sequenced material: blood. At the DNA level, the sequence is TGCGCCAGCAGCTACCCGGGACAGGGTTACGAGCAGTACTTC. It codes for CASSYPGQGYEQYF.